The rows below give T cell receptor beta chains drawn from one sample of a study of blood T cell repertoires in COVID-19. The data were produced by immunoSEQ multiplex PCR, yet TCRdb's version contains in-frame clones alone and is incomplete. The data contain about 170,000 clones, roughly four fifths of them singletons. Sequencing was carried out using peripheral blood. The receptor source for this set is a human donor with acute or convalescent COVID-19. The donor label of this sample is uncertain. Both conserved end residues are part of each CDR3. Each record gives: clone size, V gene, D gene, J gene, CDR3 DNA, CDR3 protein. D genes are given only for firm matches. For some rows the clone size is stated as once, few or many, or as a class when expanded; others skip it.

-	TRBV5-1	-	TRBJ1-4	TGCGCCAGCAGGGAGAGCGGTGAAAAACTGTTTTTT	CASRESGEKLFF
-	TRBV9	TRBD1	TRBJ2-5	TGTGCCAGCAGCGGTGGGGTGGGCAGGGGGGAGACCCAGTACTTC	CASSGGVGRGETQYF
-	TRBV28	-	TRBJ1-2	TGTGCCAGCAGTCCACCCCCGGCAGGTCACTATGGCTACACCTTC	CASSPPPAGHYGYTF
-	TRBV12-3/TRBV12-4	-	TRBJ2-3	TGTGCCAGCAGTTTTCGCGTCACAGATACGCAGTATTTT	CASSFRVTDTQYF
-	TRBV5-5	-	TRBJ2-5	TGTGCCAGCAGCCGACCAGGGGAAGAGACCCAGTACTTC	CASSRPGEETQYF
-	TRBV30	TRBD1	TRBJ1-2	TGTGCCTGGAAGGGCGACAGGGGTTTGGGTGGTGGCTACACCTTC	CAWKGDRGLGGGYTF
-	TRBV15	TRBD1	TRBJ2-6	TGTGCCACCAACCGGGACAGGGGGTCTGGGGCCAACGTCCTGACTTTC	CATNRDRGSGANVLTF
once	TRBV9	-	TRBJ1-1	TGTGCCAGCAGCGTAGGTTCGAGCACTGAAGCTTTCTTT	CASSVGSSTEAFF
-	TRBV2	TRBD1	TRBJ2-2	TGTGCCAGCAGTCCGCAGGGGGCGGCCGGGGAGCTGTTTTTT	CASSPQGAAGELFF
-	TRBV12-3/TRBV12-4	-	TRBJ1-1	TGTGCCAGCAGTTTGTCCCGGGTCGCTGAAGCTTTCTTT	CASSLSRVAEAFF
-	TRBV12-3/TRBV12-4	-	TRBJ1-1	TGTGCCAGCAGTTTGGTCGGGAACACTGAAGCTTTCTTT	CASSLVGNTEAFF
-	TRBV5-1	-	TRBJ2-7	TGCGCCAGCAGCGCGGCGGGGACCTCCTACGAGCAGTACTTC	CASSAAGTSYEQYF
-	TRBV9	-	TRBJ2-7	TGTGCCAGCAGCGTAGACGACAGCTCCTACGAGCAGTACTTC	CASSVDDSSYEQYF
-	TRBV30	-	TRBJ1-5	TGTGCCTGGAGTCCTACCCCTTTTAGCAATCAGCCCCAGCATTTT	CAWSPTPFSNQPQHF
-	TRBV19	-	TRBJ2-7	TGTGCCAGTGGGCCAGGGCTCTACGAGCAGTACTTC	CASGPGLYEQYF
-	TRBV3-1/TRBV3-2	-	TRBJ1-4	TGTGCCAGCAGCCACCGGGGAGGGGGAACAGGCGAAAAACTGTTTTTT	CASSHRGGGTGEKLFF
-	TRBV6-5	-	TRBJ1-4	TGTGCCAGCAGTTCCGGGGTGGTTCCTAATGAAAAACTGTTTTTT	CASSSGVVPNEKLFF
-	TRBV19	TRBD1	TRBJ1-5	TGTGCCAGTGCCCCAGGAGGGGGCGGGAATCAGCCCCAGCATTTT	CASAPGGGGNQPQHF
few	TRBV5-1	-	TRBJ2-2	TGCGCCAGCAGCTTGGAAAGGTGGCTAGCGCAAATCGCGAACACCGGGGAGCTGTTTTTT	CASSLERWLAQIANTGELFF
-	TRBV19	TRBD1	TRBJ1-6	TGTGCCAGTAGTCCGCAGGGAACCGGGACAGGGGACTCACCCCTCCACTTT	CASSPQGTGTGDSPLHF
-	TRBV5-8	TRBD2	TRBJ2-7	TGTGCCAGCAGCCCTAGCGGGAGACGCTACGAGCAGTACTTC	CASSPSGRRYEQYF
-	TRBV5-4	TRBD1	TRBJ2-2	TGTGCCAGCAGCTTGGACAGGGGGCGAAGCACCGGGGAGCTGTTTTTT	CASSLDRGRSTGELFF
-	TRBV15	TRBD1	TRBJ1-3	TGTGCCACCACAACCGGGACAGGGGTCGGAAACACCATATATTTT	CATTTGTGVGNTIYF
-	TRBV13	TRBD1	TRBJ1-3	TGTGCCAGCAGCCGACAGGGGACCGGAAACACCATATATTTT	CASSRQGTGNTIYF